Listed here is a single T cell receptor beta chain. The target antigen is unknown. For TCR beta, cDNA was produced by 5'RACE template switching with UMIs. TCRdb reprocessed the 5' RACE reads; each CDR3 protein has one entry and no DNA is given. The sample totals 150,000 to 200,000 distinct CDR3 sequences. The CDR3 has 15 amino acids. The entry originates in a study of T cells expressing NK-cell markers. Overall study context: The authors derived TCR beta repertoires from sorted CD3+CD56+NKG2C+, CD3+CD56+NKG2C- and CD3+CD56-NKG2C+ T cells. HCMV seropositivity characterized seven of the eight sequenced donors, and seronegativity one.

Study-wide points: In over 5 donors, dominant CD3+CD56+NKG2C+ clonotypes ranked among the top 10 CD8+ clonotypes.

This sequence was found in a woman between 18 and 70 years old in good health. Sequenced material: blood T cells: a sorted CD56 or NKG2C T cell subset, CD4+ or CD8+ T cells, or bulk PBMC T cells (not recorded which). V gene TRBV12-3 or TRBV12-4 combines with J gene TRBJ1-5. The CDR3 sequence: CASSLNTDSNQPQHF.